Listed here are 22 T cell receptor beta chains from one sample, sequenced in a study of cytomegalovirus exposure and HLA in healthy donors. The study ran its PCR with 60 Vbeta and 13 Jbeta primers. Libraries were prepared by immunoSEQ multiplex PCR; TCRdb keeps only in-frame clonotypes and omits some of them. The sample yields 150,000 to 200,000 clones, 60% to 80% seen once. Specimen: PBMCs. These receptor sequences come from a middle-aged woman in good health and CMV-seropositive.

The chain combines TRBV27 with TRBJ2-6; 11 bases align to TRBD1. Per the germline V gene, CDR1 is MNHEY and CDR2 is SMNVEV (reference sequence). With V trimmed by 2 bases and J by 1 base, 16 bases remained unmatched. The CDR3 has 22 amino acids. CDR3: CASSLTMRTGGIIFSGANVLTF. CDR3 bases: TGTGCCAGCAGTTTAACCATGAGGACAGGGGGCATCATTTTTTCTGGGGCCAACGTCCTGACTTTC.

The J gene is TRBJ2-6, the V gene TRBV15; a possible D gene is TRBD2 (5 bases). Per germline, CDR1 LNHNV and CDR2 YYDKDF (reference sequence). The length of the CDR3 is 16 residues. Trimming stripped 5 bases from V and 1 base from J, with 12 bases between. CDR3 protein: CATSGLRRSGANVLTF. The DNA of the CDR3 is TGTGCCACCAGCGGACTTCGTCGATCTGGGGCCAACGTCCTGACTTTC.

This chain connects TRBV18 to TRBJ2-7, with D maybe TRBD1 (5 bases). The V and J ends lost 3 bases and 3 bases respectively, with 9 bases between them. The length of the CDR3 is 13 residues. Germline assignment: CDR1 KGHSH and CDR2 LQKENI. The CDR3 coding sequence is TGTGCCAGCTCACCGCTCGACAGCTACGAGCAGTACTTC. It yields the protein CASSPLDSYEQYF. Full variable domain (rest looked up from reference TRBV18 and TRBJ2-7): NAGVMQNPRHLVRRRGQEARLRCSPMKGHSHVYWYRQLPEEGLKFMVYLQKENIIDESGMPKERFSAEFPKEGPSILRIQQVVRGDSAAYFCASSPLDSYEQYFGPGTRLTVT.

The rearrangement uses TRBV5-1 and TRBJ1-2; maybe TRBD1 (6 bases). The CDR3 contains 17 residues. Trimming took off 1 base at V and 5 bases at J, with 21 bases between the two ends. CDR1 SGHRS and CDR2 YFSETQ come from the germline V gene. CDR3: CASSLSSIRGVQYGYTF. The CDR3 DNA reads as TGCGCCAGCAGCTTGTCTTCGATCAGGGGAGTCCAGTATGGCTACACCTTC.

This rearrangement joins TRBV5-5 to TRBJ1-2; D not certain. Germline values: CDR1 SGHKS, CDR2 YYEKEE (reference sequence). Trimming removed 0 bases at V and 8 bases at J, with 23 bases between. The CDR3 runs 17 residues. CDR3 bases: TGTGCCAGCAGCTTGGGGGCCTTGGCAGTGGATGACGGAGGCTACACCTTC. This sequence encodes CASSLGALAVDDGGYTF.

V usage is TRBV6-1 and J usage is TRBJ1-2, with TRBD1 matching over 8 bases. The CDR3 totals 13 residues. CDR1 is MNHNS and CDR2 is SASEGT in the germline V gene. Trimming took 10 bases from V and 4 from J; bases not matched to a gene: 8. The CDR3 DNA reads as TGTGCCACCTCGGACAGGGTAGGCTATGGCTACACCTTC. Protein: CATSDRVGYGYTF.

This clone was picked up a small number of times. The gene calls are TRBV28 and TRBJ2-7, with D perhaps TRBD2 (6 bases). The V gene's germline CDR1 is MDHEN and CDR2 SYDVKM. The CDR3 has 13 residues. The ends were cut back, 2 bases at V and 5 bases at J, with 10 bases in the middle. CDR3 in DNA: TGTGCCAGCAGTTTAGGAGGGGTCCACGAGCAGTACTTC. This codes for CASSLGGVHEQYF.

The chain carries TRBV6-1 and TRBJ2-7; 12 bases agree with TRBD2. V lost 6 bases, J lost 5 bases, and 20 bases stayed unmatched. The germline V gene has CDR1 MNHNS and CDR2 SASEGT. The CDR3 runs to 19 residues. The CDR3 nucleotides are TGTGCCAGCAGGGAACGGAGGACTAGCGGGAACCGGGCGGGGGACGAGCAGTACTTC. This gives the protein CASRERRTSGNRAGDEQYF.

The J gene is TRBJ1-2, the V gene TRBV5-4; 7 bases map to TRBD1. There are 14 residues in the CDR3. Germline V gives CDR1 SGHNT, CDR2 YYREEE (reference sequence). The trim removed 5 bases at V and 4 bases at J, leaving 8 bases unmatched. This CDR3 reads CASSQRQGPYGYTF. As DNA, the CDR3 is TGTGCCAGCAGTCAACGACAGGGACCCTATGGCTACACCTTC.

The chain has TRBV7-9 and TRBJ2-1, with D uncertain. The germline V and J ends were trimmed by 5 bases and 0 bases, with 17 bases remaining between them. Per germline, CDR1 SEHNR and CDR2 FQNEAQ (reference sequence). CDR3 length equals 17 residues. CDR3 sequence (DNA): TGTGCCAGCAGCCCTAGGCCCGGCAGAAGCTCCTACAATGAGCAGTTCTTC. Translated, it gives CASSPRPGRSSYNEQFF.

The chain employs TRBV28 and TRBJ1-1, with unresolved D. CDR1 and CDR2 (germline): MDHEN, SYDVKM. This CDR3 is 12 amino acids long. Trimming removed 8 bases at V and 1 base at J, with 8 bases between. CDR3 coding DNA: TGTGCCAGCGGCCTTTCGAACACTGAAGCTTTCTTT. This encodes CASGLSNTEAFF.

V and J are TRBV6-1 and TRBJ2-7; TRBD2 is a possible D gene (7 bases). Germline V gives CDR1 MNHNS, CDR2 SASEGT. The CDR3 totals 15 residues. Deletions cut 2 bases from V and 7 bases from J, with 18 bases between. DNA of the CDR3: TGTGCCAGCAGTGAAATGACAGTCGGGGGGCTTGAGCAGTACTTC. It encodes CASSEMTVGGLEQYF.

This clone was detected a few times. The rearrangement joins TRBV11-3 to TRBJ2-3; possibly TRBD2 for D (6 bases). The CDR3 is 17 amino acids. Per germline, CDR1 SGHNT and CDR2 YENEEA. V dropped 1 base and J dropped 0 bases, with 14 bases sitting between them. In DNA, the CDR3 is TGTGCCAGCAGCTTAGCGCCGGGGGTTTCCAGCACAGATACGCAGTATTTT. Translating gives CASSLAPGVSSTDTQYF.

The chain combines TRBV4-3 with TRBJ2-3; 8 nucleotides agree with TRBD2. Germline CDR1 and CDR2: LGHNA and YSLEER. Trimming took 1 base from V and 6 from J; bases not matched to a gene: 21. This CDR3 has 20 amino acids. DNA of the CDR3: TGCGCCAGCAGCCAAGGAGAGGCAAGGACTAGCATAGGACTTTCCGATACGCAGTATTTT. It yields the protein CASSQGEARTSIGLSDTQYF.

The chain employs TRBV5-6 and TRBJ2-3, with 12 bases matching TRBD1. Germline CDR1 SGHDT, CDR2 YYEEEE. The junction had 5 bases not matched to a gene; V was cut back by 3 bases and J by 3 bases. The CDR3 sequence is 16 residues long. For the CDR3, the DNA is TGTGCCAGCAGCTGGGGGACAGGGGGCCCTACAGATACGCAGTATTTT. Protein product: CASSWGTGGPTDTQYF.

The sample holds a few counts of this clone. The J gene is TRBJ1-1, the V gene TRBV5-5, with 8 bases lining up with TRBD1. The germline CDR1 and CDR2 sequences are SGHKS and YYEKEE (reference sequence). The CDR3 is 18 residues long. J lost 1 base, V lost 0 bases, and 11 bases had no gene match. The CDR3 is CASSLAYIVGQGNTEAFF. The CDR3, as DNA: TGTGCCAGCAGCTTGGCCTATATCGTAGGACAGGGGAACACTGAAGCTTTCTTT.

This chain links TRBV2 with TRBJ2-1; 9 bases map to TRBD1. The V and J ends lost 10 bases and 1 base, in that order; junction bases with no gene match: 8. Germline-derived CDR1 and CDR2 are SNHLY and FYNNEI. This CDR3 region has 15 residues. This CDR3 is CANTPGQGSYNEQFF. CDR3 sequence (DNA): TGTGCCAATACACCGGGACAGGGATCCTACAATGAGCAGTTCTTC. Based on the CDR3 plus reference TRBV2 and TRBJ2-1, the full variable domain is EPEVTQTPSHQVTQMGQEVILRCVPISNHLYFYWYRQILGQKVEFLVSFYNNEISEKSEIFDDQFSVERPDGSNFTLKIRSTKLEDSAMYFCANTPGQGSYNEQFFGPGTRLTVL.

This clone was counted a few times. The gene calls are TRBV28 and TRBJ1-2, with TRBD1 identical over 10 bases. Unmatched junction bases numbered 11, after V lost 6 bases and J lost 1 base. The CDR3 length is 17 residues. Germline loops: CDR1 MDHEN, CDR2 SYDVKM. This CDR3 is CASRELGRTGGNYGYTF. The CDR3 region has the DNA TGTGCCAGCAGAGAACTTGGAAGGACAGGGGGTAACTATGGCTACACCTTC.

The chain couples TRBV4-3 to TRBJ1-5, with no clear D. The CDR3 has 13 residues. Germline CDR1 is LGHNA and CDR2 is YSLEER. V lost 4 bases and J lost 8, with 12 bases in between. This chain's CDR3 is CASSRGNNEPQHF. CDR3 nucleotides: TGCGCCAGCAGCCGTGGCAATAACGAGCCCCAGCATTTT.

V is TRBV5-4 and J is TRBJ1-2; weak D call: TRBD1 (5 bases). Germline CDR1 reads SGHNT; CDR2 reads YYREEE (reference sequence). V lost 2 bases to trimming and J lost 11 bases, with 10 bases between them. The CDR3 has 11 amino acids. CDR3 nucleotides: TGTGCCAGCAGCTTTGGGGGGGTGTACACCTTC. Its translation: CASSFGGVYTF.

The V and J genes are TRBV30 and TRBJ1-5; D remains unclear. The CDR3 runs 13 residues. Germline lookup yields CDR1 GTSNPN and CDR2 SVGIG (reference sequence). Trimming shortened V by 3 bases and J by 1 base, and 7 bases separated the two germline ends. The CDR3 loop reads CAWRVGSNQPQHF. The DNA for the CDR3 is TGTGCCTGGAGGGTCGGGAGCAATCAGCCCCAGCATTTT.

This clone turned up a few times. The V call is TRBV29-1, the J call TRBJ1-5, with D hard to call. The length of the CDR3 is 13 residues. The V gene lost 5 bases and the J gene lost 0 bases, with 8 bases spanning the gap. The V gene's germline CDR1 is SQVTM and CDR2 ANQGSEA. CDR3 amino acids: CSVSELSNQPQHF. As DNA, the CDR3 is TGCAGCGTTTCTGAACTTAGCAATCAGCCCCAGCATTTT. Full variable domain (rest looked up from reference TRBV29-1 and TRBJ1-5): SAVISQKPSRDICQRGTSLTIQCQVDSQVTMMFWYRQQPGQSLTLIATANQGSEATYESGFVIDKFPISRPNLTFSTLTVSNMSPEDSSIYLCSVSELSNQPQHFGDGTRLSIL.